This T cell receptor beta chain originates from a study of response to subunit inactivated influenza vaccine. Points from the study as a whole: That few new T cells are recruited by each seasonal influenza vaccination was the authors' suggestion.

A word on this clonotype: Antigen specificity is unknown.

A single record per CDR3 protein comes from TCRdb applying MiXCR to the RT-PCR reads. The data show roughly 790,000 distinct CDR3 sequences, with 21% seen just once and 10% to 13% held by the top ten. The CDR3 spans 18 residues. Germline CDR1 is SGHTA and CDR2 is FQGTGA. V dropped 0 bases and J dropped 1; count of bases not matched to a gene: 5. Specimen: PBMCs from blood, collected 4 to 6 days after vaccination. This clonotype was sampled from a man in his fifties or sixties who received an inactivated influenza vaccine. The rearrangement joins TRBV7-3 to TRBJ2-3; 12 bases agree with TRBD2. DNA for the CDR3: TGTGCCAGCAGCTTAACCCCAACTAGCGGGAGGCGCACAGATACGCAGTATTTT. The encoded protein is CASSLTPTSGRRTDTQYF.